These 21 T cell receptor beta chains were all obtained from the same sample, sequenced in a study of shared T cell receptors in the human thymus (dated by TCRdb to about 2021). Libraries were prepared through the immunoSEQ multiplex PCR assay. TCRdb retrieved this table from immuneACCESS and kept in-frame rearrangements only. Not all clones are present; in checked studies, unresolved V genes account for under half, and no reason is known for the remainder. This sample is represented by approximately 730,000 clones; 70% to 90% of them were singletons. The ten largest clonotypes hold around 0.01% of the sample. These sequences were also reported in another study, on human thymus T cells.

The sequencing input was thymocytes. All receptors derive from a girl younger than two with a congenital heart defect. Donor details come from another sample of the same person, matched by shared clones.

The V call is TRBV5-1, the J call TRBJ2-7, with unresolved D. Trimming took 4 bases from V and 3 from J, leaving 17 bases between them. The V gene's germline CDR1 is SGHRS and CDR2 YFSETQ. The CDR3 is made up of 15 amino acids. CDR3 DNA sequence: TGCGCCAGCAGCGCAGACTGTGAAGATTACTACGAGCAGTACTTC. Its translation: CASSADCEDYYEQYF.

V and J are TRBV7-9 and TRBJ1-6; D ambiguous. The germline V gene encodes CDR1 SEHNR and CDR2 FQNEAQ (reference sequence). This CDR3 region has 15 residues. V was trimmed by 5 bases and J by 6 bases, leaving 14 bases between them. CDR3 bases: TGTGCCAGCAGCGTCGGACGGGGTTTTAATTCACCCCTCCACTTT. Its protein product is CASSVGRGFNSPLHF.

V usage is TRBV12-5 and J usage is TRBJ2-7; the D gene is possibly TRBD1 (6 bases). The length of the CDR3 is 20 residues. V was shortened by 0 bases and J by 2 bases, with 26 bases between the two germline ends. The germline gives CDR1 LGHNT, CDR2 FRNRAP. The CDR3 DNA reads TGTGCTAGTGGTTTGGTACTGGCGGTCGAGGGGGTCGGGGCTCCCTACGAGCAGTACTTC. Encoded protein: CASGLVLAVEGVGAPYEQYF.

With respect to this clone: No DNA is shown, since the ends of the CDR3 on it are uncertain; the CDR3 is the one TCRdb lists. This chain links TRBV7-2 with TRBJ1-5. In germline, CDR1 is SGHTA, CDR2 FQGNSA. A total of 13 residues make up the CDR3, ends included. CDR3 protein: CASSPSLWQPQHF.

This chain links TRBV29-1 with TRBJ1-4, with TRBD1 matching 8 bases. Germline V lookup: CDR1 SQVTM, CDR2 ANQGSEA. V dropped 3 bases and J dropped 7; count of bases not matched to a gene: 10. The CDR3 sequence is 15 residues long. For the CDR3, the DNA is TGCAGCGTTGACTCTGCAGGGGGCGGAGGTGAAAAACTGTTTTTT. Its protein is CSVDSAGGGGEKLFF.

V is TRBV6-5 and J is TRBJ1-1; D is perhaps TRBD1 (5 bases). Germline CDR1 is MNHEY and CDR2 is SVGAGI. Trimming took off 2 bases at V and 2 bases at J, with 12 bases between the two ends. The CDR3 is made up of 15 amino acids. The CDR3 here is CASSYPGQGNTEAFF. In DNA form, the CDR3 reads TGTGCCAGCAGTTACCCGGGTCAGGGAAACACTGAAGCTTTCTTT.

The chain has TRBV5-4 and TRBJ2-7; TRBD2 matches 9 bases. The V and J ends lost 4 bases and 5 bases, in that order; junction bases with no gene match: 13. The germline gives CDR1 SGHNT, CDR2 YYREEE (reference sequence). CDR3 length: 16 residues. CDR3 sequence: CASSPRGGEGANEQYF. In DNA form, the CDR3 reads TGTGCCAGCAGCCCGCGGGGGGGGGAGGGTGCAAACGAGCAGTACTTC.

The chain uses TRBV6-1 and TRBJ2-1; 8 bases fit TRBD2. The germline CDR1 and CDR2 sequences are MNHNS and SASEGT. Trimming at V came to 6 bases and at J to 7 bases, leaving 11 bases not matched to a gene. The CDR3 has 15 amino acids. In DNA, the CDR3 is TGTGCCAGCAGCCCCAGCGGGGGCACCGGGAATGAGCAGTTCTTC. This gives the protein CASSPSGGTGNEQFF.

The rearrangement uses TRBV5-8 and TRBJ1-2; TRBD1 might be the D (5 bases). V lost 4 bases, J lost 4 bases, and 14 bases lay in between. CDR1 is SGHTS, CDR2 YDEGEE, per germline. This CDR3 spans 14 amino acids. Here the CDR3 DNA reads TGTGCCAGCAGCCCGGGGGTTCATGGCTATGGCTACACCTTC. Protein: CASSPGVHGYGYTF.

The chain is built from TRBV9 and TRBJ2-5; D may be TRBD1 (6 bases). There are 14 residues in the CDR3. V lost 6 bases and J lost 5, with 17 bases in between. CDR1 is SGDLS and CDR2 is YYNGEE in the germline V gene. The CDR3 DNA reads TGTGCCAGCAAGAGGGGGACCAGGTCCGAGACCCAGTACTTC. Encoded protein: CASKRGTRSETQYF.

This clone was picked up a small number of times. The rearrangement joins TRBV6-1 to TRBJ2-5; D is perhaps TRBD1 (6 bases). This CDR3 contains 15 residues. CDR1 is MNHNS, CDR2 SASEGT, per germline. V dropped 3 bases and J dropped 3 bases, with 14 bases sitting between them. The DNA for the CDR3 is TGTGCCAGCAGTGATGGGAGACAGGCCAAAGAGACCCAGTACTTC. Residues: CASSDGRQAKETQYF.

The chain has TRBV27 and TRBJ1-2; D is perhaps TRBD1 (5 bases). The CDR3 is 20 amino acids. CDR1 MNHEY and CDR2 SMNVEV come from the germline V gene (reference sequence). Trimming took 6 bases from V and 0 from J, leaving 29 bases between them. The CDR3, as DNA: TGTGCCAGCAGCCTGCGGGGGGGGATCGGATACGTATCGGCTAACTATGGCTACACCTTC. It translates to CASSLRGGIGYVSANYGYTF.

The sample holds a few counts of this clone. The chain carries TRBV6-4 and TRBJ1-6, with D unresolved. Germline V gives CDR1 MRHNA, CDR2 SNTAGT. V was trimmed by 4 bases and J by 7 bases, leaving 8 bases between them. The CDR3 contains 13 residues. The CDR3 DNA reads TGTGCCAGCAGTGCCGGAGGCAATTCACCCCTCCACTTT. Protein sequence: CASSAGGNSPLHF.

This rearrangement joins TRBV5-5 to TRBJ2-7; D may be TRBD2 (6 bases). The V end lost 1 base, the J end lost 3 bases, and 23 bases lay between the germline ends. The V gene's germline CDR1 is SGHKS and CDR2 YYEKEE (reference sequence). This CDR3 spans 18 amino acids. CDR3 DNA: TGTGCCAGCAGCTTGTTAACCTATGCGTGGCGGGGTATCTACGAGCAGTACTTC. As protein: CASSLLTYAWRGIYEQYF.

The rearrangement uses TRBV5-5 and TRBJ2-1, with D uncertain. Germline values: CDR1 SGHKS, CDR2 YYEKEE (reference sequence). CDR3 size: 16 residues. The V gene lost 2 bases and the J gene lost 0 bases, with 12 bases spanning the gap. The CDR3 DNA reads as TGTGCCAGCAGCTTAATTGACTCCCACTCCTACAATGAGCAGTTCTTC. It translates to CASSLIDSHSYNEQFF.

As concerns this clone: At one of its ends the junction is not consistent with the germline gene, which may arise from a read error. The genes are TRBV15 and TRBJ2-3; D is unresolved. CDR1 and CDR2 from the germline V gene are LNHNV and YYDKDF (reference sequence). CDR3 size: 16 residues. CDR3 protein: CATSGEAQHGTDTQYF. The CDR3 nucleotides are TGTGCCACCAGCGGAGAAGCGCAACACGGCACAGATACGCAGTATTTT.

The rearrangement joins TRBV2 to TRBJ1-2; perhaps TRBD1 as D (6 bases). The germline V and J ends were trimmed by 5 bases and 6 bases, with 13 bases remaining between them. CDR1 is SNHLY, CDR2 FYNNEI, per germline. The CDR3 consists of 13 residues. The CDR3 loop reads CASSLHRADGYTF. Here the CDR3 DNA reads TGTGCCAGCAGTCTCCACAGGGCGGATGGCTACACCTTC.

The V gene is TRBV10-2, the J gene TRBJ2-1, with a weak D call TRBD2 (6 bases). CDR3 length: 19 amino acids. Germline lookup yields CDR1 WSHSY and CDR2 SAAADI. Trimming pared 2 bases from V and 7 bases from J, leaving 27 bases between. CDR3 coding DNA: TGCGCCAGCAGTGAGAGGAGACTAGGCAGAACGAAATGGATAAATGAGCAGTTCTTC. Its translation: CASSERRLGRTKWINEQFF.

This chain joins TRBV7-9 and TRBJ1-5, with 12 nucleotides matching TRBD1. J was trimmed by 7 bases and V by 5 bases; bases with no gene match: 12. CDR1 is SEHNR and CDR2 is FQNEAQ in the germline V gene (reference sequence). This CDR3 has 17 residues. The CDR3 sequence: CASSLGTGGTQDQPQHF. For the CDR3, the DNA is TGTGCCAGCAGCCTTGGGACAGGGGGCACGCAGGACCAGCCCCAGCATTTT.

The rearrangement links TRBV30 to TRBJ1-2; TRBD1 might be the D (6 bases). Between the trimmed V and J ends, which lost 6 bases and 8 bases, there was a span of 16 bases. There are 12 residues in the CDR3. Per the germline V gene, CDR1 is GTSNPN and CDR2 is SVGIG (reference sequence). CDR3: CACRDNLCGYTF. In DNA form, the CDR3 reads TGTGCCTGCCGGGACAACTTGTGCGGCTACACCTTC.

The rearrangement links TRBV27 to TRBJ2-1; D gene unclear. The CDR3 runs 14 residues. The germline V and J ends were trimmed by 5 bases and 7 bases, with 15 bases remaining between them. Germline values: CDR1 MNHEY, CDR2 SMNVEV (reference sequence). The CDR3 here is CASSRLVMVNEQFF. CDR3 nucleotides: TGTGCCAGCAGTCGGCTAGTAATGGTGAATGAGCAGTTCTTC.